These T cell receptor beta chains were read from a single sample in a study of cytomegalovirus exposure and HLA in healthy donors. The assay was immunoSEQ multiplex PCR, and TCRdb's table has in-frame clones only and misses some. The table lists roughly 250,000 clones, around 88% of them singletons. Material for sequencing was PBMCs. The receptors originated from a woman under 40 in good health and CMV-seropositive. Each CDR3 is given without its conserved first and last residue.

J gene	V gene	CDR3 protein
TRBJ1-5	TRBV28	ASILSRTGYDSNQPQH
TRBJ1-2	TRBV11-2	ASSPDRVYTNYGYT
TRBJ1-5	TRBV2	ASRIQGTSNQPQH
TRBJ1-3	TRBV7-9	ASSFGQSGNTIY
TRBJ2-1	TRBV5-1	ASSWERLAGYNEQF
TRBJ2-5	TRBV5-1	ASSFSETQY
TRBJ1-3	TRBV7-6	ASSYTGGAGNTIY
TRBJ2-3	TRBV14	ASSQDWLAGAVVTQY
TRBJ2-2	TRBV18	ASSFSDSGSPGELF
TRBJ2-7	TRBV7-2	ASSLSGLAEFSYEQY
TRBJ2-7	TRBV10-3	AISEGAGSLGYSYEQY
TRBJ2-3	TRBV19	ASSIRGIRQGTSSTDTQY
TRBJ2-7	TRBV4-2	ASSHVRGPGGGSYEQY
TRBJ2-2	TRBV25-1	ASMTDTYTGELF
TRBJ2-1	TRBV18	ASSPPGQGGNEQF
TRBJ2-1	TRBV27	ASSLRFGGGRSYNEQF
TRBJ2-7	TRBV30	AWSAKTKGQVTYEQY
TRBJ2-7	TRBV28	ASRQAGVGYEQY
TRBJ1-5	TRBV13	ASSANRGPPQH
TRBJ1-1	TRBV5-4	ASSMGQQNTEAF
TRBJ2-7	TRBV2	ASSSCEQY
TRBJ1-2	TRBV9	ASSPRTVGYGYT